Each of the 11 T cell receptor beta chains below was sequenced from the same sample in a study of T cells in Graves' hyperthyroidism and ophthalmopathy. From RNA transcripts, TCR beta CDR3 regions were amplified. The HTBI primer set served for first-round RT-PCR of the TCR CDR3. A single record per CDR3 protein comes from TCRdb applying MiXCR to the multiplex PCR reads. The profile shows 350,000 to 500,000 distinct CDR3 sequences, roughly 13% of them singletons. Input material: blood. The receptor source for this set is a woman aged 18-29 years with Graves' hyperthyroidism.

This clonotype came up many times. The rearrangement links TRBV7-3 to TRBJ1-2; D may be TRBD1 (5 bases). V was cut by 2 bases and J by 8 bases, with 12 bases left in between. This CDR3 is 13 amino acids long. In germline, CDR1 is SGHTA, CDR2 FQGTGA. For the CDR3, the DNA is TGTGCCAGCAGCTTACGGTGGGGGGGAGGCTACACCTTC. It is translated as CASSLRWGGGYTF. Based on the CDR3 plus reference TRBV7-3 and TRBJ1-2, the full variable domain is GAGVSQTPSNKVTEKGKYVELRCDPISGHTALYWYRQSLGQGPEFLIYFQGTGAADDSGLPNDRFFAVRPEGSVSTLKIQRTERGDSAVYLCASSLRWGGGYTFGSGTRLTVV.

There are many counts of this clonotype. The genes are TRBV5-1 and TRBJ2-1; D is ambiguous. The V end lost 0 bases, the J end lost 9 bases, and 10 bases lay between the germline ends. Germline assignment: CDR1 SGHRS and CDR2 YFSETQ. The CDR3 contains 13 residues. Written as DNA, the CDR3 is TGCGCCAGCAGCTTGGCCACGGCTGGTGAGCAGTTCTTC. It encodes CASSLATAGEQFF.

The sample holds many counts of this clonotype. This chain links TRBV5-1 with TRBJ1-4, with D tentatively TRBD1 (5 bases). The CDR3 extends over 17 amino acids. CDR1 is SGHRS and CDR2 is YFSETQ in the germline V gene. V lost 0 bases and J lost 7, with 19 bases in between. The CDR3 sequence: CASSLAGDLPGLEKLFF. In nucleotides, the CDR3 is TGCGCCAGCAGCTTGGCGGGGGACTTACCCGGGCTTGAAAAACTGTTTTTT.

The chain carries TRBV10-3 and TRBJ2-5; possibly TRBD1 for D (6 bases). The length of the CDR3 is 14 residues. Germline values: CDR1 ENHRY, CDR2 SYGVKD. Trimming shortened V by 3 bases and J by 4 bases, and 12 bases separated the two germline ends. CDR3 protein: CAISEGGARETQYF. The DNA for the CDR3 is TGTGCCATCAGTGAAGGGGGAGCCAGAGAGACCCAGTACTTC.

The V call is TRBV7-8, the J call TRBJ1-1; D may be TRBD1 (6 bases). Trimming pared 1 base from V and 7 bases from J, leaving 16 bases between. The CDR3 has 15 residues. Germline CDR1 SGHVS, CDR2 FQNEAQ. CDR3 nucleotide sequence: TGTGCCAGCAGCTTAGGGGTATACAGGGAAGGTGAAGCTTTCTTT. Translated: CASSLGVYREGEAFF.

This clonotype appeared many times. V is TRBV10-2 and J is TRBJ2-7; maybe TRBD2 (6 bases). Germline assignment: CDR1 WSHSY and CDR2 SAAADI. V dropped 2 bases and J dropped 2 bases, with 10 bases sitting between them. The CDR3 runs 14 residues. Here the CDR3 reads CASSEATSPYEQYF. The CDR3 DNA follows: TGCGCCAGCAGTGAGGCGACTAGTCCCTACGAGCAGTACTTC.

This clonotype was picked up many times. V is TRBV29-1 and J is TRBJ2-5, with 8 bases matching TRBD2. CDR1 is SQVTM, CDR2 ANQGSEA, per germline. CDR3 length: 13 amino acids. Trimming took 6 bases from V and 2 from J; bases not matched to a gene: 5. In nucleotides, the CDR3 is TGCAGCGTAGTGGGACTAGGGCAAGAGACCCAGTACTTC. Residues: CSVVGLGQETQYF.

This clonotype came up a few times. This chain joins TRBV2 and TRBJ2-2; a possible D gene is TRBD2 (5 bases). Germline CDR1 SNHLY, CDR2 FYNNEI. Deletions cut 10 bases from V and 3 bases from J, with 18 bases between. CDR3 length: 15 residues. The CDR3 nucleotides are TGTGCCATCTCCAGAGGGCTTATCTACACCGGGGAGCTGTTTTTT. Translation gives CAISRGLIYTGELFF.

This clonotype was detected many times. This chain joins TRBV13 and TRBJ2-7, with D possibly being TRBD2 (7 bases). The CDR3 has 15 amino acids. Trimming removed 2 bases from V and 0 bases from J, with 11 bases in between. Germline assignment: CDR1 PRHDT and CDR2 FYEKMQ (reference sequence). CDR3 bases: TGTGCCAGCAGCTTAAGGGGGGGGAACTCCTACGAGCAGTACTTC. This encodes CASSLRGGNSYEQYF.

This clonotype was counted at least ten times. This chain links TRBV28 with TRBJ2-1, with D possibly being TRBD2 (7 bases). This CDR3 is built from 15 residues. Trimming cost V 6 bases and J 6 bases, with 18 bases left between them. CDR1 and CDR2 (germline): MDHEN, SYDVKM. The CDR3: CASSTLGGGGNEQFF. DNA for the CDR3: TGTGCCAGCAGCACTCTTGGGGGAGGGGGCAATGAGCAGTTCTTC.

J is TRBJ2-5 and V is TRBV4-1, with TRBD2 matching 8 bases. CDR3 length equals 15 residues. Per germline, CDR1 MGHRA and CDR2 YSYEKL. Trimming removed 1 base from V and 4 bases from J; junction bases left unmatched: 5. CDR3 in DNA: TGCGCCAGCAGCCAAGGCGGAGCGGGAGTAGAGACCCAGTACTTC. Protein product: CASSQGGAGVETQYF.